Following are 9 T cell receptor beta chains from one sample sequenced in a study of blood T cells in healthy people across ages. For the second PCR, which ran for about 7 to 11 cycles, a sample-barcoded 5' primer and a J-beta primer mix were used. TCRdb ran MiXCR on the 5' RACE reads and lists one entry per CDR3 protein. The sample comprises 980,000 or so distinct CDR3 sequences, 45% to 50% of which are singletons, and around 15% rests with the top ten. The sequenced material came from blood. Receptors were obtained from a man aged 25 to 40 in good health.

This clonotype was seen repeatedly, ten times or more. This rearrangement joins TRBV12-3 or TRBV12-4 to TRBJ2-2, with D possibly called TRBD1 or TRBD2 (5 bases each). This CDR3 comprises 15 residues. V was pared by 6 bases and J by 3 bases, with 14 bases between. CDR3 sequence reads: CASRGPRGDTGELFF. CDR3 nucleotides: TGTGCCAGCAGAGGACCGCGAGGGGACACCGGGGAGCTGTTTTTT.

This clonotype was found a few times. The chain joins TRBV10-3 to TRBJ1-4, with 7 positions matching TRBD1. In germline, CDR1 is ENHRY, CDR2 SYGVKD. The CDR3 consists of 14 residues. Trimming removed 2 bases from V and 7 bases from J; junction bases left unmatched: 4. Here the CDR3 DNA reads TGTGCCATCAGTGAGGAGGGGGCGGGTGAAAAACTGTTTTTT. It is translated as CAISEEGAGEKLFF.

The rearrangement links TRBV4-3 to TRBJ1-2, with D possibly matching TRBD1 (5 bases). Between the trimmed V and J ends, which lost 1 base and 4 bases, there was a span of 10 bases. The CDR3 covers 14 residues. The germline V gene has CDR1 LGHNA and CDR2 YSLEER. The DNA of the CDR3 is TGCGCCAGCAGCCAAGCCGACAGCTTCTATGGCTACACCTTC. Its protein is CASSQADSFYGYTF.

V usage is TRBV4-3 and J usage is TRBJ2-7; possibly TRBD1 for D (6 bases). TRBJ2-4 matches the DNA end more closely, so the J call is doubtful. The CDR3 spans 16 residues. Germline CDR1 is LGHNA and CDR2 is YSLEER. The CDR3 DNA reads TGCGCCAGCAGCCGGACGGACAGCGTAGCCAAAAACATTCAGTACTTC. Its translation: CASSRTDSVAKNIQYF.

The CDR3 is CASSLGSTTGNTIYF. The CDR3 DNA sequence: TGTGCCAGCAGCTTAGGCAGTACCACTGGAAACACCATATATTTT. The rearrangement joins TRBV7-2 to TRBJ1-3; D is undetermined. The CDR3 loop spans 15 amino acids. CDR1 is SGHTA, CDR2 FQGNSA, per germline. Trimming left V 1 base short and J 2 bases short, with 9 bases between.

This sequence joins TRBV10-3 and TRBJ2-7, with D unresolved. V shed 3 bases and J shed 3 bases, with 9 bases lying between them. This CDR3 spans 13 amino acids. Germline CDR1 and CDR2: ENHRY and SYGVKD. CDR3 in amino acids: CAISDRRYYEQYF. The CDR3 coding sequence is TGTGCCATCAGTGACAGACGGTACTACGAGCAGTACTTC.

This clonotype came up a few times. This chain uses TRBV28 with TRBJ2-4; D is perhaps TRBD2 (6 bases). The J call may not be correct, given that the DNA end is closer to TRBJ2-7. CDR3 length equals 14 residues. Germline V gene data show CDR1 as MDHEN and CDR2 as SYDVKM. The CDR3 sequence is CATLPGGKTYEQYF. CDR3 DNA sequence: TGTGCCACCCTACCCGGGGGAAAGACCTACGAGCAGTACTTC.

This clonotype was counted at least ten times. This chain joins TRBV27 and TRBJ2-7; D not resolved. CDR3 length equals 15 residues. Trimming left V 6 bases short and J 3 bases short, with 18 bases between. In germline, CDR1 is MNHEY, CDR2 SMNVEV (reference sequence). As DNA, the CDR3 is TGTGCCAGCAGGACCCATGACACCAAACTCTACGAGCAGTACTTC. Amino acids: CASRTHDTKLYEQYF.

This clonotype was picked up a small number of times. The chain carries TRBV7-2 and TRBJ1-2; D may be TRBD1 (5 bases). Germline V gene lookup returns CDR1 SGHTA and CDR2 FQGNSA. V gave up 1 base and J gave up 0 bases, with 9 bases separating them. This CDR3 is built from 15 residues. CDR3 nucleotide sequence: TGTGCCAGCAGCTTAGGATCAGGGACTAACTATGGCTACACCTTC. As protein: CASSLGSGTNYGYTF.